This is a list of T cell receptor beta chains from one sample in a study of early T cells in non-severe SARS-CoV-2 infection. TCRdb analysed the 5' RACE reads with MiXCR anew, one entry per CDR3 protein. This sample has about 77,000 distinct CDR3 sequences; 10% to 15% occur once, and the top ten carry 15% to 19%. The sequences come from whole blood, collected at baseline. The receptors were sampled from an adult who was a healthcare worker with PCR-confirmed SARS-CoV-2 infection or an uninfected control (not recorded which). The donor label of this sample is uncertain. Both conserved end residues are part of each CDR3. The D gene is left open where the match is weak. Some rows have no size entry. The others give once, few or many, or a class for an expanded clone.

J: TRBJ2-5
D: TRBD2
V: TRBV5-1
size: .
DNA: TGCGCCAGCAGCGACGAGCGGGGCCAAGAGACCCAGTACTTC
CDR3: CASSDERGQETQYF

J: TRBJ2-7
D: .
V: TRBV7-2
size: .
DNA: TGTGCCAGCAGCCTGGGCGTCCTGATCTACGAGCAGTACTTC
CDR3: CASSLGVLIYEQYF

J: TRBJ2-1
D: .
V: TRBV20-1
size: many
DNA: TGCAGTGCTGAATACAGGAGTGGGGATGAGCAGTTCTTC
CDR3: CSAEYRSGDEQFF

J: TRBJ2-1
D: .
V: TRBV5-6
size: many
DNA: TGTGCCAGCAGCGCTGGGGGGGCGCATTGGAGTGAGCAGTTCTTC
CDR3: CASSAGGAHWSEQFF

J: TRBJ2-3
D: .
V: TRBV18
size: few
DNA: TGTGCCAGCTCCCTGGCGGCCCCGGGCACAGATACGCAGTATTTT
CDR3: CASSLAAPGTDTQYF

J: TRBJ1-6
D: .
V: TRBV4-1
size: many
DNA: TGCGCCAGCAGCCTAAAGATTGGAGCAAATTCACCCCTCCACTTT
CDR3: CASSLKIGANSPLHF

J: TRBJ1-1
D: .
V: TRBV6-5
size: .
DNA: TGTGCCAGCAGTCAACCCAGCCTGGGGGGGACTGAAGCTTTCTTT
CDR3: CASSQPSLGGTEAFF

J: TRBJ2-3
D: .
V: TRBV11-2
size: few
DNA: TGTGCCAGCAGCTTGGCTAGACAGTGGGGGACAGATACGCAGTATTTT
CDR3: CASSLARQWGTDTQYF

J: TRBJ1-1
D: .
V: TRBV20-1
size: few
DNA: TGCAGTGCTCCTGGGGAGAACACTGAAGCTTTCTTT
CDR3: CSAPGENTEAFF

J: TRBJ2-7
D: .
V: TRBV4-2
size: few
DNA: TGTGCCAGCAGCCAGGGGGTTTACGAGCAGTACTTC
CDR3: CASSQGVYEQYF

J: TRBJ2-4
D: TRBD2
V: TRBV2
size: few
DNA: TGTGCCAGCAGTGCCCGCGGGGGACGAGCCAAAAACATTCAGTACTTC
CDR3: CASSARGGRAKNIQYF

J: TRBJ2-3
D: .
V: TRBV4-2
size: many
DNA: TGTGCCAGCAGCCAAGCGAGTCGGAGCACAGATACGCAGTATTTT
CDR3: CASSQASRSTDTQYF

J: TRBJ2-5
D: .
V: TRBV6-2/TRBV6-3
size: few
DNA: TGTGCCAGCAGTTCCCGGGACCGCCGGGCCCAGTACTTC
CDR3: CASSSRDRRAQYF

J: TRBJ2-2
D: .
V: TRBV20-1
size: few
DNA: TGCAGTGCTAACATCGCGAACACCGGGGAGCTGTTTTTT
CDR3: CSANIANTGELFF

J: TRBJ1-2
D: .
V: TRBV29-1
size: few
DNA: TGCAGCGTTGATTATGGCTACACCTTC
CDR3: CSVDYGYTF

J: TRBJ1-6
D: .
V: TRBV6-6
size: many
DNA: TGTGCCAGCAGTTACCCGGGACCCAGGGATTCACCCCTCCACTTT
CDR3: CASSYPGPRDSPLHF

J: TRBJ2-3
D: TRBD2
V: TRBV4-3
size: few
DNA: TGCGCCAGCAGCCCGGCGCTAGCGGGGGGTCTGCTCGTCACAGATACGCAGTATTTT
CDR3: CASSPALAGGLLVTDTQYF

J: TRBJ1-2
D: .
V: TRBV3-2
size: few
DNA: TGTGCCAGCAGCCAGAAGAGCGCTGTGGCCTATGGCTACACCTTC
CDR3: CASSQKSAVAYGYTF

J: TRBJ2-3
D: .
V: TRBV2
size: many
DNA: TGTGCCAGCAGTGAAAGAAGGGCGGAAACAGATACGCAGTATTTT
CDR3: CASSERRAETDTQYF

J: TRBJ1-6
D: .
V: TRBV11-2
size: .
DNA: TGTGCCAGACCCCCTGGGGCTTCACCCCTCCACTTT
CDR3: CARPPGASPLHF

J: TRBJ2-7
D: TRBD1
V: TRBV7-2
size: .
DNA: TGTGCCAGCAGCTTAGGGTTGACAGGGAGCGAGCAGTACTTC
CDR3: CASSLGLTGSEQYF

J: TRBJ2-3
D: .
V: TRBV7-6
size: .
DNA: TGTGCCAGCAGCACACCGCCCACAGATACGCAGTATTTT
CDR3: CASSTPPTDTQYF

J: TRBJ2-1
D: .
V: TRBV5-5
size: .
DNA: TGTGCCAGCAGCTTGGTGGGAGGGCAGTTCTTC
CDR3: CASSLVGGQFF

J: TRBJ2-5
D: TRBD2
V: TRBV3-1
size: few
DNA: TGTGCCAGCATGCTGCGGGAGGGCCTAGAGACCCAGTACTTC
CDR3: CASMLREGLETQYF

J: TRBJ1-1
D: .
V: TRBV29-1
size: few
DNA: TGCAGCGGAGGGAACACTGAAGCTTTCTTT
CDR3: CSGGNTEAFF

J: TRBJ2-5
D: .
V: TRBV7-3
size: .
DNA: TGTGCCAGCAGCAGGGTCTACCAAGAGACCCAGTACTTC
CDR3: CASSRVYQETQYF

J: TRBJ1-5
D: .
V: TRBV12-3/TRBV12-4
size: .
DNA: TGTGCCAGCAGGAAGGGCCCGATTAATAGCAATCAGCCCCAGCATTTT
CDR3: CASRKGPINSNQPQHF

J: TRBJ1-2
D: TRBD1
V: TRBV12-3/TRBV12-4
size: .
DNA: TGTGCCAGCAGTTTAGCGCACAGGGGGTATGGCTACACCTTC
CDR3: CASSLAHRGYGYTF

J: TRBJ2-2
D: .
V: TRBV29-1
size: .
DNA: TGCAGCGTTACTGTGTGGGGGTTCAGTACCGGGGAGCTGTTTTTT
CDR3: CSVTVWGFSTGELFF

J: TRBJ2-5
D: .
V: TRBV12-3/TRBV12-4
size: few
DNA: TGTGCCACCTCGGCAACCGGAGAGACCCAGTACTTC
CDR3: CATSATGETQYF

J: TRBJ1-1
D: .
V: TRBV12-3/TRBV12-4
size: few
DNA: TGTGCCAGCAGACTCCAGGGTATCACTGAAGCTTTCTTT
CDR3: CASRLQGITEAFF

J: TRBJ1-2
D: .
V: TRBV3-1
size: .
DNA: TGTGCCAGCAGCCGAAAACCCAGCCGGACTCTACGCTACACCTTC
CDR3: CASSRKPSRTLRYTF

J: TRBJ2-3
D: TRBD2
V: TRBV7-6
size: .
DNA: TGTGCCAGCAGCTTTGCCTATAGCGGGGGGGGCACAGATACGCAGTATTTT
CDR3: CASSFAYSGGGTDTQYF

J: TRBJ2-3
D: .
V: TRBV5-6
size: many
DNA: TGTGCCAGCAGCTTGGCCGCGCTCGATACGCAGTATTTT
CDR3: CASSLAALDTQYF

J: TRBJ1-5
D: .
V: TRBV6-2/TRBV6-3
size: .
DNA: TGTGCCAGCAGTTATAGTTTCTGGGGGCAGCCCCAGCATTTT
CDR3: CASSYSFWGQPQHF

J: TRBJ2-1
D: .
V: TRBV29-1
size: few
DNA: TGCAGCGTACACCGGGACACTAACTACAATGAGCAGTTCTTC
CDR3: CSVHRDTNYNEQFF

J: TRBJ2-1
D: .
V: TRBV11-2
size: few
DNA: TGTGCCAGCAATTCCTACAATGAGCAGTTCTTC
CDR3: CASNSYNEQFF

J: TRBJ2-1
D: TRBD2
V: TRBV4-1
size: .
DNA: TGCGCCAGCTCAGAAGGAGTAGCGGGATATACTGAGCAGTTCTTC
CDR3: CASSEGVAGYTEQFF

J: TRBJ2-7
D: .
V: TRBV12-3/TRBV12-4
size: few
DNA: TGTGCCAGCGCGTCTGGGGGCGGATACAAGCAGTACTTC
CDR3: CASASGGGYKQYF

J: TRBJ2-1
D: .
V: TRBV7-2
size: many
DNA: TGTGCCAGCAGCTTAGGAACTTACAATGAGCAGTTCTTC
CDR3: CASSLGTYNEQFF

J: TRBJ1-1
D: .
V: TRBV5-1
size: once
DNA: TGCGCCAGCAGCAGGCTGAACACTGAAGCTTTCTTT
CDR3: CASSRLNTEAFF

J: TRBJ1-2
D: .
V: TRBV5-1
size: many
DNA: TGCGCCAGCAGGTTGGACAGCCTCTATGGCTACACCTTC
CDR3: CASRLDSLYGYTF

J: TRBJ2-2
D: TRBD1
V: TRBV6-2/TRBV6-3
size: many
DNA: TGTGCCAGCAGTTACTTTGGACAGGGATCCTCAAACACCGGGGAGCTGTTTTTT
CDR3: CASSYFGQGSSNTGELFF

J: TRBJ2-3
D: .
V: TRBV11-2
size: .
DNA: TGTGCCAGCAGCCAACAGGGCTGGGCAGATACGCAGTATTTT
CDR3: CASSQQGWADTQYF

J: TRBJ2-3
D: TRBD2
V: TRBV20-1
size: few
DNA: TGCAGTGCTGGAGGGGTAGCGGGTACTAGCACAGATACGCAGTATTTT
CDR3: CSAGGVAGTSTDTQYF

J: TRBJ1-6
D: .
V: TRBV2
size: few
DNA: TGTGCCAGCAGGTACACAGGAGAACCCCTCCACTTT
CDR3: CASRYTGEPLHF

J: TRBJ2-7
D: TRBD1
V: TRBV5-5
size: few
DNA: TGTGCCAGCAGCTTGGATCTGGGGGCTGCGACAGGGGGTAATCCGTACTTC
CDR3: CASSLDLGAATGGNPYF

J: TRBJ2-1
D: TRBD2
V: TRBV4-1
size: few
DNA: TGCGCCAGCAGCCAAACTCCGGGACTAGCTATTGAGCAGTTCTTC
CDR3: CASSQTPGLAIEQFF

J: TRBJ1-1
D: .
V: TRBV6-2/TRBV6-3
size: few
DNA: TGTGCCAGCAGTTACTCTGGGGGGCGCGTCACTGAAGCTTTCTTT
CDR3: CASSYSGGRVTEAFF

J: TRBJ2-3
D: TRBD1
V: TRBV10-3
size: .
DNA: TGTGCCATCAGACCGGGACAGGGGGCTTCAGATACGCAGTATTTT
CDR3: CAIRPGQGASDTQYF

J: TRBJ1-1
D: .
V: TRBV10-1
size: .
DNA: TGCGCCAGCAGTGATGGAGGGGCTAACACTGAAGCTTTCTTT
CDR3: CASSDGGANTEAFF

J: TRBJ2-1
D: .
V: TRBV7-2
size: few
DNA: TGTGCCAGCAGCTTAGGGATGGTTGAGCAGTTCTTC
CDR3: CASSLGMVEQFF

J: TRBJ2-3
D: .
V: TRBV12-3/TRBV12-4
size: .
DNA: TGTGCCAGCAGTGCAGCTGGACGACTGGTGGGAGATACGCAGTATTTT
CDR3: CASSAAGRLVGDTQYF

J: TRBJ1-2
D: .
V: TRBV5-1
size: few
DNA: TGCGCCAGCAGCTCGCCAGGTGGCTACACCTTC
CDR3: CASSSPGGYTF

J: TRBJ1-1
D: .
V: TRBV10-2
size: many
DNA: TGCGCCAGCACCACACCGCAGTTGACCACTGAAGCTTTCTTT
CDR3: CASTTPQLTTEAFF

J: TRBJ1-6
D: .
V: TRBV5-1
size: many
DNA: TGCGCCAGCAGTTTCGGGACCTATAATTCACCCCTCCACTTT
CDR3: CASSFGTYNSPLHF

J: TRBJ2-5
D: .
V: TRBV29-1
size: .
DNA: TGCAGCGGGGGTCCCCAAGAGACCCAGTACTTC
CDR3: CSGGPQETQYF

J: TRBJ2-3
D: TRBD1
V: TRBV5-1
size: many
DNA: TGCGCCAGCAGCTTGGGGGGACAGTCGGGCACAGATACGCAGTATTTT
CDR3: CASSLGGQSGTDTQYF

J: TRBJ2-5
D: .
V: TRBV7-2
size: few
DNA: TGTGCCAGCAGCTTAGCGGCAGGGGCGGGCCAAGAGACCCAGTACTTC
CDR3: CASSLAAGAGQETQYF

J: TRBJ2-2
D: TRBD2
V: TRBV7-2
size: .
DNA: TGTGCCAGCAGCTTTTTCTCTAGCGGGGTGTTCGGGGAGCTGTTTTTT
CDR3: CASSFFSSGVFGELFF